Each of the 9 T cell receptor beta chains below was sequenced from the same sample in a study of technical replicates of blood from a handful of donors. Here immunoSEQ multiplex PCR was the method, and the copy in TCRdb shows in-frame clones only, minus some. The sample carries under 95,000 clones, about 95% recorded once. Sequences were obtained from T cells isolated from PBMCs. The receptors originated from a human donor in good health.

CDR3 loop: CASSLGWSQAEAFF. CDR3 DNA sequence: TGTGCCAGCAGTTTAGGTTGGTCTCAGGCTGAAGCTTTCTTT. V is TRBV27 and J is TRBJ1-1; D remains unclear. Germline-derived CDR1 and CDR2 are MNHEY and SMNVEV (reference sequence). V was cut by 2 bases and J by 6 bases, with 13 bases left in between. CDR3 length equals 14 residues.

The chain employs TRBV15 and TRBJ2-7, with 11 bases fitting TRBD2. This CDR3 comprises 16 residues. Germline loops: CDR1 LNHNV, CDR2 YYDKDF (reference sequence). Trimming cost V 1 base and J 0 bases; bases outside gene matches: 2. CDR3 residues: CATSRGLAGFSYEQYF. The DNA for the CDR3 is TGTGCCACCAGCAGAGGACTAGCGGGGTTCTCCTACGAGCAGTACTTC.

V usage is TRBV5-1 and J usage is TRBJ2-5, with D hard to call. Germline CDR1 is SGHRS and CDR2 is YFSETQ. The V end lost 0 bases, the J end lost 6 bases, and 6 bases lay between the germline ends. The CDR3 covers 12 residues. CDR3 sequence reads: CASSLDRQTQYF. The CDR3 bases are TGCGCCAGCAGCTTGGACAGACAGACCCAGTACTTC.

This clone has a single count. The rearrangement links TRBV25-1 to TRBJ2-2; the match to TRBD2 covers 8 bases. The germline V gene has CDR1 MGHDK and CDR2 SYGVNS. This CDR3 has 15 residues. V shed 3 bases, J shed 4 bases, and the junction held 4 bases outside the gene matches. DNA of the CDR3: TGTGCCAGCAGTGATGTAGCGGGACCCACCGGGGAGCTGTTTTTT. Its translation: CASSDVAGPTGELFF.

The chain links TRBV5-1 to TRBJ2-3, with D possibly being TRBD1 (5 bases). This CDR3 region has 15 residues. Germline CDR1 and CDR2: SGHRS and YFSETQ. With 3 bases removed from V and 2 bases from J, the gap between germline ends came to 13 bases. CDR3 protein: CASSWTPLNTDTQYF. The CDR3 DNA sequence: TGCGCCAGCAGCTGGACACCTCTTAACACAGATACGCAGTATTTT. Complete variable domain (other parts from reference TRBV5-1 and TRBJ2-3): KAGVTQTPRYLIKTRGQQVTLSCSPISGHRSVSWYQQTPGQGLQFLFEYFSETQRNKGNFPGRFSGRQFSNSRSEMNVSTLELGDSALYLCASSWTPLNTDTQYFGPGTRLTVL.

V and J are TRBV29-1 and TRBJ2-5; 12 bases are shared with TRBD2. The CDR3 extends over 14 amino acids. Germline trimming cut 6 bases from V and 1 base from J; bases unmatched to any gene: 3. Germline V gene sequence: CDR1 SQVTM, CDR2 ANQGSEA. CDR3 residues: CSVPGLAGQETQYF. The DNA for the CDR3 is TGCAGCGTCCCGGGACTAGCGGGCCAAGAGACCCAGTACTTC.

This chain joins TRBV7-9 and TRBJ1-2; D not resolved. Trimming took off 2 bases at V and 1 base at J, with 14 bases between the two ends. The CDR3 extends over 16 amino acids. Germline-derived CDR1 and CDR2 are SEHNR and FQNEAQ (reference sequence). The CDR3 nucleotides are TGTGCCAGCAGCTTATTGTCACGCCCTATTAACTATGGCTACACCTTC. Protein product: CASSLLSRPINYGYTF.

The chain combines TRBV7-8 with TRBJ2-7; D possibly corresponds to TRBD1 (6 bases). V was shortened by 5 bases and J by 4 bases, with 15 bases between the two germline ends. This CDR3 is built from 14 residues. Germline CDR1 reads SGHVS; CDR2 reads FQNEAQ. The CDR3 DNA follows: TGTGCCAGCAGCCCATCGTGGCAGGGGTACGAGCAGTACTTC. This codes for CASSPSWQGYEQYF.

This clone appeared a single time. CDR3 sequence (DNA): TGTGCCAGCAGCCCGACAGGGGAGCACGAGCAGTACTTC. Translated: CASSPTGEHEQYF. The gene calls are TRBV6-1 and TRBJ2-7; TRBD1 aligns across 8 bases. Germline CDR1 and CDR2: MNHNS and SASEGT. CDR3 size: 13 residues. V shed 6 bases, J shed 5 bases, and the junction held 6 bases outside the gene matches.